A selection of T cell receptor beta chains follows, all from one sample in a study of blood T cell repertoires in COVID-19. Assay used: immunoSEQ multiplex PCR; TCRdb lists only in-frame clones, some missing. The table includes 200,000 to 250,000 clones, about four fifths detected once. The material sequenced was peripheral blood. The receptors were sampled from a man aged 45-65 years with acute or convalescent COVID-19. CDR3s include the opening cysteine and the closing phenylalanine or tryptophan. The D gene is left open where the match is weak. Part of the rows lack a size; the others show once, few, many or a class for expanded clones.

size	J	D	V	CDR3	DNA
.	TRBJ1-5	.	TRBV2	CASSLWGDQPQHF	TGTGCCAGCAGCCTATGGGGGGATCAGCCCCAGCATTTT
.	TRBJ1-2	TRBD1	TRBV15	CATSGRQGPTYGYTF	TGTGCCACCAGCGGAAGACAGGGGCCAACCTATGGCTACACCTTC
.	TRBJ2-7	.	TRBV14	CASSQDSNEQYF	TGTGCCAGCAGCCAAGATAGCAACGAGCAGTACTTC
many	TRBJ2-2	.	TRBV4-1	CASSQVRSTGELFF	TGCGCCAGCAGCCAAGTGCGGTCCACCGGGGAGCTGTTTTTT
.	TRBJ1-4	.	TRBV28	CASSSIKQGFGEKLFF	TGTGCCAGCAGTTCTATTAAACAGGGATTCGGTGAAAAACTGTTTTTT
.	TRBJ2-3	TRBD2	TRBV28	CASRTRAGAAPDTQYF	TGTGCCAGCAGAACTCGGGCGGGAGCAGCCCCAGATACGCAGTATTTT
.	TRBJ1-1	TRBD1	TRBV11-2	CASSEFRGRTEAFF	TGTGCCAGCAGCGAGTTCAGGGGGCGGACTGAAGCTTTCTTT
.	TRBJ2-7	TRBD2	TRBV5-6	CASSERTSGRLYEQYF	TGTGCCAGCAGCGAGAGGACTAGCGGGAGGTTATACGAGCAGTACTTC
.	TRBJ1-3	TRBD1	TRBV10-3	CAISGQGMTGNTIYF	TGTGCCATCAGTGGACAGGGAATGACTGGAAACACCATATATTTT
.	TRBJ2-7	TRBD2	TRBV7-6	CASSLGGGGNEQYF	TGTGCCAGCAGCCTCGGGGGGGGAGGCAACGAGCAGTACTTC
.	TRBJ2-1	.	TRBV24-1	CATSDFGSQGYNEQFF	TGTGCCACCAGTGATTTTGGCTCCCAGGGATACAATGAGCAGTTCTTC
few	TRBJ1-3	TRBD1	TRBV9	CASSVAGQGIGNTIYF	TGTGCCAGCAGCGTAGCGGGACAGGGGATTGGAAACACCATATATTTT
.	TRBJ1-1	.	TRBV6-1	CASSELGGLEAFF	TGTGCCAGCAGTGAACTTGGCGGACTTGAAGCTTTCTTT
once	TRBJ2-3	TRBD2	TRBV7-9	CASSNLAGGPTDTQYF	TGTGCCAGCAGCAACCTAGCGGGAGGGCCAACAGATACGCAGTATTTT
few	TRBJ1-1	.	TRBV19	CASCTGNTEAFF	TGTGCCAGTTGCACAGGTAACACTGAAGCTTTCTTT
.	TRBJ2-1	.	TRBV5-6	CASSDGGFLVDSYNEQFF	TGTGCCAGCAGCGATGGGGGCTTCTTGGTGGATTCCTACAATGAGCAGTTCTTC
.	TRBJ1-1	.	TRBV12-3/TRBV12-4	CASSFMNTEAFF	TGTGCCAGCAGTTTTATGAACACTGAAGCTTTCTTT
.	TRBJ1-5	.	TRBV30	CAWTQRGNSIDQPQHF	TGTGCCTGGACCCAACGAGGGAATTCCATCGATCAGCCCCAGCATTTT
.	TRBJ1-2	.	TRBV24-1	CATSDLQRDSRVNYGYTF	TGTGCCACCAGTGATTTGCAACGGGACTCCAGAGTTAACTATGGCTACACCTTC
.	TRBJ1-1	TRBD1	TRBV6-4	CASSDSIRGRGSTEAFF	TGTGCCAGCAGTGACTCGATTCGCGGCAGGGGGTCCACTGAAGCTTTCTTT
.	TRBJ2-1	TRBD1	TRBV4-2	CASSRQDSIRGQGGNEQFF	TGTGCCAGCAGCCGCCAAGATTCCATACGTGGACAGGGGGGCAATGAGCAGTTCTTC
.	TRBJ1-6	TRBD1	TRBV27	CASSRAGTGESYNSPLHF	TGTGCCAGCAGTCGAGCCGGGACAGGAGAGTCCTATAATTCACCCCTCCACTTT
.	TRBJ2-5	.	TRBV19	CASTEQVMTQYF	TGTGCCAGTACGGAACAGGTTATGACCCAGTACTTC
.	TRBJ1-6	.	TRBV5-1	CASSSDSSNSPLHF	TGCGCCAGCAGCTCGGACAGTTCGAATTCACCCCTCCACTTT
.	TRBJ2-1	.	TRBV6-6	CASSYPKIQTLNEQFF	TGTGCCAGCAGTTACCCAAAGATCCAGACACTCAATGAGCAGTTCTTC
.	TRBJ1-3	.	TRBV4-1	CASSQAGVSGNTIYF	TGCGCCAGCAGCCAAGCAGGGGTCTCTGGAAACACCATATATTTT
few	TRBJ2-7	TRBD2	TRBV7-9	CASSSFSGMTYEQYF	TGTGCCAGCAGCTCTTTTAGCGGGATGACTTACGAGCAGTACTTC
.	TRBJ1-6	.	TRBV11-2	CASSLFQDSPLHF	TGTGCCAGCAGCTTATTTCAGGATTCACCCCTCCACTTT
.	TRBJ1-1	.	TRBV3-1/TRBV3-2	CASSQAVGGTEAFF	TGTGCCAGCAGCCAAGCCGTAGGGGGTACTGAAGCTTTCTTT
.	TRBJ2-7	.	TRBV27	CASTSGHRSYEQYF	TGTGCCAGCACCTCGGGACATCGGTCCTACGAGCAGTACTTC